The clone carrying this TCR beta chain was detected only a few times. What it binds is unknown. A sample-barcoded 5' primer and a J-beta primer mix were used in a second PCR of roughly 7 to 12 cycles. Tags on each cDNA molecule came from a template-switch adaptor with 12 random nucleotides. TCRdb analysed the 5' RACE reads with MiXCR anew, one entry per CDR3 protein. The profile covers fewer than 700,000 distinct CDR3 sequences, with around half appearing a single time and around 23% taken by the ten largest. Per-sample PBMC isolation yielded at least 6.5 million cells. Total RNA was extracted at no less than 5.5 micrograms per sample. These data come from a study of blood T cells in healthy people across ages. General study points: Age brought a roughly linear fall in TCR beta diversity measured per million T cells.

CDR1 and CDR2 (germline): SGHVS, FQNEAQ. This CDR3 is built from 12 residues. The V and J ends lost 5 bases and 5 bases respectively, with 8 bases between them. The source is an elderly man in good health. This sequence joins TRBV7-8 and TRBJ2-3; D perhaps matches TRBD1 (5 bases). Specimen: blood. CDR3 in amino acids: CASSAREDTQYF. Written as DNA, the CDR3 is TGTGCCAGCAGCGCCAGGGAAGATACGCAGTATTTT.